The T cell receptor beta chain described here comes from a study of regulatory T cells in long-lasting Graves disease. This clonotype was counted ten times or more. Arm-PCR of CDR3 regions and iRepertoire HTBI primers were used to build TCR beta libraries. Each CDR3 protein gets one entry after TCRdb re-called the multiplex PCR reads with MiXCR. The table lists hundreds of thousands of distinct CDR3 sequences, 15% to 19% of them singletons, with about a fifth in the top ten. Trimming pared 3 bases from V and 1 base from J, leaving 3 bases between. CDR1 and CDR2 from the germline V gene are LGHDT and YNNKEL (reference sequence). The CDR3 is 12 amino acids. Time point specified: newly diagnosed GD, antithyroid drugs for less than 3 months. Making the TCR library involved RNA that had been extracted from PBMCs.

The receptor was isolated from a female donor with Graves disease. Sequenced here: peripheral blood mononuclear cells (PBMCs), sampled at new diagnosis, from a patient treated with antithyroid drugs. The chain has TRBV3-1 and TRBJ1-1; D ambiguous. The CDR3 nucleotides are TGTGCCAGCAGCCAGAAGAACACTGAAGCTTTCTTT. This sequence encodes CASSQKNTEAFF.